One and the same sample provided the 16 T cell receptor beta chains below, sequenced in a study of cytomegalovirus exposure and HLA in healthy donors. PCR was performed using 60 Vbeta and 13 Jbeta primers. Assay: immunoSEQ multiplex PCR; the TCRdb copy retains only in-frame clones and omits some. The sample gives 150,000 or so clones, roughly 75% of which show up once; around 3.2% is in the top ten. Sequenced: PBMCs. All receptors derive from a man aged 40-55 years in good health and CMV-seronegative.

This sequence joins TRBV10-2 and TRBJ2-3, with 9 nucleotides matching TRBD2. Trimming cost V 0 bases and J 2 bases; bases outside gene matches: 6. The CDR3 consists of 17 residues. Looked up from germline, CDR1 is WSHSY and CDR2 is SAAADI. The CDR3 DNA reads TGCGCCAGCAGTGAGTCTATCGAGCGGGGGGCCACAGATACGCAGTATTTT. Protein: CASSESIERGATDTQYF.

The V call is TRBV29-1, the J call TRBJ2-7; weak D call: TRBD1 (5 bases). Germline V lookup: CDR1 SQVTM, CDR2 ANQGSEA. V lost 0 bases, J lost 1 base, and 10 bases lay in between. The CDR3 totals 14 residues. CDR3 DNA sequence: TGCAGCGTTGAAGAAGGGGCAGGTTCCTACGAGCAGTACTTC. Protein product: CSVEEGAGSYEQYF.

The V gene is TRBV5-4, the J gene TRBJ1-2; D ambiguous. V lost 3 bases, J lost 2 bases, and 14 bases lay in between. CDR1 is SGHNT and CDR2 is YYREEE in the germline V gene (reference sequence). The CDR3 is 15 amino acids. CDR3 in DNA: TGTGCCAGCAGCTCAGGTACCCGGGGAAACTATGGCTACACCTTC. It codes for CASSSGTRGNYGYTF.

The chain recombines TRBV5-1 with TRBJ2-2, with D maybe TRBD1 (6 bases). This CDR3 comprises 12 residues. Trimming cost V 10 bases and J 5 bases, with 12 bases left between them. Germline CDR1 reads SGHRS; CDR2 reads YFSETQ. The CDR3: CAGGTGTGELFF. CDR3 in DNA: TGCGCCGGGGGAACAGGGACCGGGGAGCTGTTTTTT.

The chain uses TRBV14 and TRBJ2-2; D is unresolved. CDR1 is SGHDN and CDR2 is FVKESK in the germline V gene. The CDR3 extends over 14 amino acids. V was trimmed by 3 bases and J by 3 bases, leaving 8 bases between them. The CDR3 spells CASSQFRDTGELFF. CDR3 coding DNA: TGTGCCAGCAGCCAGTTCCGGGACACCGGGGAGCTGTTTTTT.

This chain joins TRBV7-2 and TRBJ2-7; TRBD2 matches at 12 bases. The CDR3 contains 15 residues. V shed 6 bases and J 5 bases; nucleotides not matched to a gene: 8. Germline CDR1 is SGHTA and CDR2 is FQGNSA. The CDR3 here is CASRPRLAGEHEQYF. In nucleotides, the CDR3 is TGTGCCAGCAGGCCCAGACTAGCGGGGGAACACGAGCAGTACTTC.

CDR3 sequence (DNA): TGTGCCAGCAGATCTTTCGGGGGGGAAGCGCAAGAGACCCAGTACTTC. It codes for CASRSFGGEAQETQYF. The chain is built from TRBV4-2 and TRBJ2-5, with 8 bases matching TRBD2. Germline trimming cut 6 bases from V and 2 bases from J; bases unmatched to any gene: 11. Looked up from germline, CDR1 is LGHNA and CDR2 is YNFKEQ. The CDR3 spans 16 residues.

V is TRBV7-9 and J is TRBJ2-2, with 7 bases matching TRBD2. The CDR3 is 16 residues long. Germline V gives CDR1 SEHNR, CDR2 FQNEAQ (reference sequence). V lost 5 bases to trimming and J lost 2 bases; unmatched junction nucleotides: 8. CDR3: CASSPAGVANTGELFF. In DNA form, the CDR3 reads TGTGCCAGCAGCCCTGCGGGAGTGGCTAACACCGGGGAGCTGTTTTTT.

The CDR3 DNA reads as TGTGCCAGCAGCTCCGACAGGGTACGCGAGCAGTACTTC. Amino acid sequence: CASSSDRVREQYF. V is TRBV7-9 and J is TRBJ2-7; TRBD1 agrees at 7 bases. This CDR3 contains 13 residues. CDR1 and CDR2 from the germline V gene are SEHNR and FQNEAQ (reference sequence). Germline trimming cut 4 bases from V and 6 bases from J; bases unmatched to any gene: 6.

The gene calls are TRBV28 and TRBJ2-2; a possible D gene is TRBD1 (5 bases). V was cut by 5 bases and J by 6 bases, with 28 bases left in between. This CDR3 is built from 19 residues. Germline CDR1 reads MDHEN; CDR2 reads SYDVKM. The CDR3 loop reads CASSPPQGRPPTLPGELFF. DNA for the CDR3: TGTGCCAGCAGTCCTCCCCAGGGCAGGCCACCTACCCTCCCCGGGGAGCTGTTTTTT.

The chain is built from TRBV4-1 and TRBJ2-7; possible D gene TRBD1, 7 bases. Germline V CDR1 and CDR2: MGHRA, YSYEKL. The CDR3 covers 15 residues. V lost 4 bases and J lost 2, with 15 bases in between. The CDR3 region has the DNA TGCGCCAGCAGCCCAACCCAGGGGGGCCCCTACGAGCAGTACTTC. Translation: CASSPTQGGPYEQYF.

The rearrangement links TRBV6-1 to TRBJ1-6; D ambiguous. The germline gives CDR1 MNHNS, CDR2 SASEGT. The CDR3 extends over 13 amino acids. The ends were cut back, 8 bases at V and 0 bases at J, with 5 bases in the middle. For the CDR3, the DNA is TGTGCCAGCGGGAGCTCCTATAATTCACCCCTCCACTTT. Protein product: CASGSSYNSPLHF.

The V gene is TRBV5-5, the J gene TRBJ2-4; D possibly corresponds to TRBD2 (7 bases). From germline, CDR1 is SGHKS and CDR2 YYEKEE (reference sequence). The CDR3 totals 15 residues. V was pared by 2 bases and J by 6 bases, with 15 bases between. CDR3: CASSFSGGSGNIQYF. The CDR3 DNA reads TGTGCCAGCAGCTTTTCGGGGGGCTCCGGAAACATTCAGTACTTC. The full variable domain, in which reference TRBV5-5 and TRBJ2-4 provide the parts outside the CDR3, is DAGVTQSPTHLIKTRGQQVTLRCSPISGHKSVSWYQQVLGQGPQFIFQYYEKEERGRGNFPDRFSARQFPNYSSELNVNALLLGDSALYLCASSFSGGSGNIQYFGAGTRLSVL.

The chain employs TRBV13 and TRBJ2-2, with a weak D call TRBD1 (6 bases). The end of the DNA fits TRBJ1-3 better, so the J call may be wrong. CDR1 is PRHDT and CDR2 is FYEKMQ in the germline V gene (reference sequence). The CDR3 is made up of 14 amino acids. For the CDR3, the DNA is TGTGCCAGCAGCTCGTACAGGGCTGGAAACACCATATATTTT. The encoded protein is CASSSYRAGNTIYF.

This clone came up many times. This rearrangement joins TRBV15 to TRBJ1-2; 11 bases are a match to TRBD1. Trimming removed 5 bases from V and 1 base from J; junction bases left unmatched: 9. Looked up from germline, CDR1 is LNHNV and CDR2 is YYDKDF (reference sequence). The CDR3 runs 17 residues. CDR3 residues: CATSEPGQGVVNYGYTF. CDR3 in DNA: TGTGCCACCAGCGAGCCGGGACAGGGGGTTGTTAACTATGGCTACACCTTC.

The J gene is TRBJ2-7, the V gene TRBV19; maybe TRBD1 (7 bases). Trimming shortened V by 5 bases and J by 6 bases, and 14 bases separated the two germline ends. This CDR3 region has 13 residues. The V gene's germline CDR1 is LNHDA and CDR2 SQIVND (reference sequence). The CDR3 sequence is CASSPQGGGEQYF. DNA of the CDR3: TGTGCCAGTAGTCCCCAGGGGGGCGGCGAGCAGTACTTC.